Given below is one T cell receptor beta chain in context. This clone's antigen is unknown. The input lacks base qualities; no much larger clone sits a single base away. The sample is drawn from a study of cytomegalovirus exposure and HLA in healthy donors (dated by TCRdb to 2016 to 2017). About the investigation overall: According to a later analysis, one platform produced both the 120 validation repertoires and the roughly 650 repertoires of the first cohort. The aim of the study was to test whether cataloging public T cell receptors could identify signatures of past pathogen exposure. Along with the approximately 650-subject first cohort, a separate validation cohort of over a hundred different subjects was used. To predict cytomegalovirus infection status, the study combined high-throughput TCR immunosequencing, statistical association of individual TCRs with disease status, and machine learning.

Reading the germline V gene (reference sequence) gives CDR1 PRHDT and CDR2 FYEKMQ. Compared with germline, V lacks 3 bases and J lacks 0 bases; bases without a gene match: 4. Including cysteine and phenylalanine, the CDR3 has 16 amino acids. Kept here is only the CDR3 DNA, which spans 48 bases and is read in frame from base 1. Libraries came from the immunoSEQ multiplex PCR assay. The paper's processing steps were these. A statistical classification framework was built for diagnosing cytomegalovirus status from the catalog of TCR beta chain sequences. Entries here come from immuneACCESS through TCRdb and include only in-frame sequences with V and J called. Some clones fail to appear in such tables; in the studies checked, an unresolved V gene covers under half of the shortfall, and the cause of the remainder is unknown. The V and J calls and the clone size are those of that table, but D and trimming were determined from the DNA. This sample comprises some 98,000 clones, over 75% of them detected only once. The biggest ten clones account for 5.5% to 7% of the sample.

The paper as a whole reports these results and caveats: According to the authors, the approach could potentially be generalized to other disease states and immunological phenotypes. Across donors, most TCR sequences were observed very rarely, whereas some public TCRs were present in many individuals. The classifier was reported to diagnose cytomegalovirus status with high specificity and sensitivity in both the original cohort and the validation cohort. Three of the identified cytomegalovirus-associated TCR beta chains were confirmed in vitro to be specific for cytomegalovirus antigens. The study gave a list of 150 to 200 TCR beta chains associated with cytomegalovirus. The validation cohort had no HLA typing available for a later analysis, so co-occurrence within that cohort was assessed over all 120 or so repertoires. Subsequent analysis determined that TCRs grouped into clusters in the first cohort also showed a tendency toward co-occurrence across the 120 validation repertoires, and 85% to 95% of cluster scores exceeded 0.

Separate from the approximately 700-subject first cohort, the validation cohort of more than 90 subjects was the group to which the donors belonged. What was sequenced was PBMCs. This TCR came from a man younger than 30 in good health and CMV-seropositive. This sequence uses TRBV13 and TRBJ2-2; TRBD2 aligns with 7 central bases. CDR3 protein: CASSLLGTTNTGELFF. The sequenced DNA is TGTGCCAGCAGCTTGTTGGGGACTACGAACACCGGGGAGCTGTTTTTT.